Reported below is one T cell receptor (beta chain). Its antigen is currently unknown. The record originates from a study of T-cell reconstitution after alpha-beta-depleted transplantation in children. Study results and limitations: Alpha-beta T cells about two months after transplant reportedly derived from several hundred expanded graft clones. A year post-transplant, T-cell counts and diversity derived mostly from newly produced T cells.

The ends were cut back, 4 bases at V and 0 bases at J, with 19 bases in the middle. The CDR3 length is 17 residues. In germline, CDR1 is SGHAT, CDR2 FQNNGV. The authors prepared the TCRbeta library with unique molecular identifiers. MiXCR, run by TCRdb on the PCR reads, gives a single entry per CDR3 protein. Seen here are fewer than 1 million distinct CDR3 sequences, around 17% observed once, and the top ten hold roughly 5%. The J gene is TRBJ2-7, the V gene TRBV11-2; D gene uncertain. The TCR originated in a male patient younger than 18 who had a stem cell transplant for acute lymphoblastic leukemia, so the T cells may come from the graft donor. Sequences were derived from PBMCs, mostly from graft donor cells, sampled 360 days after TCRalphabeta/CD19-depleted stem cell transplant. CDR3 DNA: TGTGCCAGCAGCTATCTCCCTCCCGTTAGAGACTCCTACGAGCAGTACTTC. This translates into CASSYLPPVRDSYEQYF.